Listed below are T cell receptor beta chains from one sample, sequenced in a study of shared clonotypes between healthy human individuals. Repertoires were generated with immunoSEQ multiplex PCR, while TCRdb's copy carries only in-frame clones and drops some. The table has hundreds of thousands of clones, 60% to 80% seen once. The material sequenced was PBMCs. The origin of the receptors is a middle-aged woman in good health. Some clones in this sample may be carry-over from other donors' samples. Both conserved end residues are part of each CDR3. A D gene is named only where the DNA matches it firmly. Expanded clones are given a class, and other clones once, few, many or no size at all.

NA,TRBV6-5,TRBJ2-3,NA,TGTGCCAGCAGGGCCGGGATTAGCACAGATACGCAGTATTTT,CASRAGISTDTQYF
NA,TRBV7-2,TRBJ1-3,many,TGTGCCAGCAGCTTTAGAGTTAGCTCTGGAAACACCATATATTTT,CASSFRVSSGNTIYF
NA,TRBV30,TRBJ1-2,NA,TGTGCCTGGGGACCCCCTGGACAGAACTATGGCTGCACCTTC,CAWGPPGQNYGCTF
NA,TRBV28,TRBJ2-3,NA,TGTGCCAGCAGTTTAATGTTGAGTCCGACCACAGATACGCAGTATTTT,CASSLMLSPTTDTQYF
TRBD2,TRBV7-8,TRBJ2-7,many,TGTGCCAGCAGCCTTAGCGGGTATTCCGCCTACGAGCAGTACTTC,CASSLSGYSAYEQYF
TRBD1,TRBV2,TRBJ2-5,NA,TGTGCCAGCAGGGGGGACAGACAAGAGACCCAGTACTTC,CASRGDRQETQYF
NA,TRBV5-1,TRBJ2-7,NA,TGCGCCAGCAGCTTGGTTCCCGGGTACGAGCAGTACTTC,CASSLVPGYEQYF
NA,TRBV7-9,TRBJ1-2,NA,TGTGCCAGCAGCTTGGCACTGCACGTGCGGGTCGACACCTTC,CASSLALHVRVDTF
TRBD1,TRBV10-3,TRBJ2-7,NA,TGTGCCATCAGTGGACAGGGGAGCTCCTACGAGCAGTACTTC,CAISGQGSSYEQYF
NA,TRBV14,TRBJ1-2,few,TGTGCCAGCAGCCAACAGACAGGAAGTAACTATGGCTACACCTTC,CASSQQTGSNYGYTF
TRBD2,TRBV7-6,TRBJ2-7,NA,TGTGCCAGCAGCTTAGAAGCGGGAGGTGCCTACGAGCAGTACTTC,CASSLEAGGAYEQYF
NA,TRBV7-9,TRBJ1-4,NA,TGTGCCAGCAGCTTCCAGGCAACTAATGAAAAACTGTTTTTT,CASSFQATNEKLFF
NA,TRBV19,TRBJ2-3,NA,TGTGCCAGTAGGGGGACCCGCGGGGATACGCAGTATTTT,CASRGTRGDTQYF
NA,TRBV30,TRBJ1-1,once,TGTGCCTGGAGTATGGAGAACACTGAAGCTTTCTTT,CAWSMENTEAFF
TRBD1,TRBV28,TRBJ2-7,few,TGTGCCAGCCGGGGACAGGGCTCCTACGAGCAGTACTTC,CASRGQGSYEQYF
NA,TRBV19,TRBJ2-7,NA,TGTGCCAGTAGTATCGGACAGAGCTCCTACGAGCAGTACTTC,CASSIGQSSYEQYF
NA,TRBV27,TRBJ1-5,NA,TGTGCCAGCAGGATGATGACGGGTAATCAGCCCCAGCATTTT,CASRMMTGNQPQHF
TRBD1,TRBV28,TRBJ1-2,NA,TGTGCCAGCAGTTTAGAAGGGGGCTACTATGGCTACACCTTC,CASSLEGGYYGYTF
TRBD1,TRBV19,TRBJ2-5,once,TGTGCCAGTAGTACGCTGACAGGGGCCCAAGAGACCCAGTACTTC,CASSTLTGAQETQYF
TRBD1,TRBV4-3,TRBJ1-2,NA,TGCGCCAGCAGCCAAGATCTCTTAGGGGGCGGCTATGGCTACACCTTC,CASSQDLLGGGYGYTF
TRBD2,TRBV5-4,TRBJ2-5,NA,TGTGCCAGCAGCTTAAAGGTAGCGGGGCGGCAAGAGACCCAGTACTTC,CASSLKVAGRQETQYF
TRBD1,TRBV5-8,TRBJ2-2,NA,TGTGCCAGCAGCTCCGACAGGGGGAGGTACGGGGAGCTGTTTTTT,CASSSDRGRYGELFF
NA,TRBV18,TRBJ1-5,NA,TGTGCCAGCTCACCTACAGATCTCTATAGCAATCAGCCCCAGCATTTT,CASSPTDLYSNQPQHF
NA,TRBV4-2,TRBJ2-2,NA,TGTGCCAGCAGCCAAGAAGTAAGCCTGGGCGGGGAGCTGTTTTTT,CASSQEVSLGGELFF
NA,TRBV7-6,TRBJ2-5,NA,TGTGCCAGCAGCTCAATAGGGCTTAATGGGGAGACCCAGTACTTC,CASSSIGLNGETQYF
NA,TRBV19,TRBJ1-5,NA,TGTGCCAGTAGTATTCCCTATCAGCCCCAGCATTTT,CASSIPYQPQHF
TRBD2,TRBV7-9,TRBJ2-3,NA,TGTGCCAGCAGCATGGGACTAGCGGGGAACACAGATACGCAGTATTTT,CASSMGLAGNTDTQYF
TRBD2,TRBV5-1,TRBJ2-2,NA,TGCGCCAGCAGCATATTACTAGCGGGAGTTAACGGGGAGCTGTTTTTT,CASSILLAGVNGELFF
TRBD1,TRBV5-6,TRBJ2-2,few,TGTGCCAGCAGCTCTCCCGACAGGGCGGACGGGGAGCTGTTTTTT,CASSSPDRADGELFF
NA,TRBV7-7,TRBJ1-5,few,TGTGCCAGCAGCGTTACACAGGTAATCGGGGATCAGCCCCAGCATTTT,CASSVTQVIGDQPQHF
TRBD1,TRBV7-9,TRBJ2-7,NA,TGTGCCAGCAGGCCTACAGGGGCGGGCGAGCAGTACTTC,CASRPTGAGEQYF
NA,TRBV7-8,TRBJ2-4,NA,TGTGCCAGCAGCTTAGCAGAAAGTCCAAAAAACATTCAGTACTTC,CASSLAESPKNIQYF
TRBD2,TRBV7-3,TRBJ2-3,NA,TGTGCCAGCAGCTTAGGACTAGCGGGAGGACTCACAGATACGCAGTATTTT,CASSLGLAGGLTDTQYF
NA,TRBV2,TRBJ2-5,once,TGTGCCAGCATCCGAAGGTTAGAGACCCAGTACTTC,CASIRRLETQYF
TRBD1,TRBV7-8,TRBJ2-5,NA,TGTGCCAGCAGCTTGCAGGGGGCCCGGGAGACCCAGTACTTC,CASSLQGARETQYF
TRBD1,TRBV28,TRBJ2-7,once,TGTGCCAGCAGTCCCTTTGGGTACAGGGGCCGCAGGGGGGAGCAGTACTTC,CASSPFGYRGRRGEQYF
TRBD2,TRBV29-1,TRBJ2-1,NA,TGCAGCGTTGAGTTTACTAGCGGGAGGGCAACTATTGAGCAGTTCTTC,CSVEFTSGRATIEQFF
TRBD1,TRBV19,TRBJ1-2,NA,TGTGCCAGTAGTACGCGACAGGGGGATGGCTACACCTTC,CASSTRQGDGYTF
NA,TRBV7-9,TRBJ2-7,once,TGTGCCAGCAGTTTATCAGCGGCCTACGAGCAGTACTTC,CASSLSAAYEQYF
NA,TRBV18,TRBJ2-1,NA,TGTGCCAGCTCTCTGTCCCGTAATGAGCAGTTCTTC,CASSLSRNEQFF
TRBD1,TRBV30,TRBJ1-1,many,TGTGCCTGGAGTGGGACAGGGGGCGCGGGTCCCACTGAAGCTTTCTTT,CAWSGTGGAGPTEAFF
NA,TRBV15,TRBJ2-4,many,TGTGCCACCAGCAGAGTCGACCAAGGAAACATTCAGTACTTC,CATSRVDQGNIQYF
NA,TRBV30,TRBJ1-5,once,TGTGCCTGGAGGGGGGGCAGGTCCAATCAGCCCCAGCATTTT,CAWRGGRSNQPQHF
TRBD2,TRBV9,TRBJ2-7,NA,TGTGCCAGCAGCGTAGGACTAGCGGGAGATTACGAGCAGTACTTC,CASSVGLAGDYEQYF